One sample yielded the 9 T cell receptor beta chains listed below, sequenced in a study of Ad26.COV2.S vaccination and SARS-CoV-2 variants. Treatment in this sample: around 19 received Ad26.COV2.S at low or high dose, single or two shots; about five received placebo; per-sample allocation not given. Vaccine and placebo recipients were sampled on day 63 after the first injection. Sequencing was performed with immunoSEQ multiplex PCR; in TCRdb, only in-frame clones are kept and a portion is missing. The data contain roughly 300,000 clones, 75% to 90% of them singletons. This specimen was peripheral blood, taken in a trial of Ad26.COV2.S vaccine versus placebo. All receptors come from a person between 18 and 65 years old who received the Ad26.COV2.S COVID-19 vaccine or a placebo.

This clone was observed a few times. The same CDR3 also results from other DNA sequences found in this sample. This chain uses TRBV27 with TRBJ1-2, with D unresolved. The germline gives CDR1 MNHEY, CDR2 SMNVEV (reference sequence). The V gene lost 3 bases and the J gene lost 0 bases, with 8 bases spanning the gap. The CDR3 has 14 amino acids. The chain's CDR3 is CASSFRSANYGYTF. CDR3 coding DNA: TGTGCCAGCAGTTTTAGGTCAGCTAACTATGGCTACACCTTC.

The genes are TRBV5-1 and TRBJ1-2, with 9 bases identical to TRBD1. V was clipped by 4 bases and J by 4 bases; unmatched bases: 20. Looked up from germline, CDR1 is SGHRS and CDR2 is YFSETQ. The CDR3 length is 19 residues. CDR3: CASSANRGLEPAEGYGYTF. The CDR3 region has the DNA TGCGCCAGCAGCGCCAACAGGGGGCTGGAACCCGCCGAGGGCTATGGCTACACCTTC.

The chain joins TRBV5-1 to TRBJ1-3; D remains unclear. The V end lost 0 bases, the J end lost 4 bases, and 8 bases lay between the germline ends. Germline V gene data show CDR1 as SGHRS and CDR2 as YFSETQ. The CDR3 sequence is 14 residues long. CDR3 sequence (DNA): TGCGCCAGCAGCTTGGAGGTGCCGGGAAACACCATATATTTT. Its protein product is CASSLEVPGNTIYF.

This clone was recorded a few times. The genes are TRBV3-1 (or the pseudogene TRBV3-2) and TRBJ2-4, with 13 nucleotides matching TRBD2. The germline V gene encodes CDR1 LGHDT and CDR2 YNNKEL (reference sequence). CDR3 size: 15 residues. The ends lost 5 bases at V and 8 bases at J; junction bases unmatched: 6. CDR3 DNA: TGTGCCAGCAGCGCACTAGCGGGAGGGAGAGACATTCAGTACTTC. Its translation is CASSALAGGRDIQYF.

The rearrangement links TRBV6-2 or TRBV6-3 to TRBJ1-5, with D unclear. V was shortened by 3 bases and J by 3 bases, with 9 bases between the two germline ends. Germline V lookup: CDR1 MNHEY, CDR2 SVGEGT. The CDR3 totals 14 residues. DNA of the CDR3: TGTGCCAGCAGTTATCGGCAGTCCAATCAGCCCCAGCATTTT. It encodes CASSYRQSNQPQHF.

This chain joins TRBV11-1 and TRBJ2-1, with TRBD2 as a possible D gene (6 bases). V was cut by 3 bases and J by 9 bases, with 18 bases left in between. Germline V gives CDR1 SGHAT, CDR2 FQDESV (reference sequence). CDR3 length: 15 amino acids. The chain's CDR3 is CASSFATREVGEQFF. In DNA, the CDR3 is TGTGCCAGCAGCTTCGCGACTAGGGAGGTTGGTGAGCAGTTCTTC.

The chain uses TRBV27 and TRBJ1-2; D remains unclear. This CDR3 contains 15 residues. Germline values: CDR1 MNHEY, CDR2 SMNVEV (reference sequence). V was cut by 5 bases and J by 3 bases, with 16 bases left in between. This CDR3 is CASSLDGRPDYGYTF. CDR3 DNA sequence: TGTGCCAGCAGTCTCGACGGACGGCCTGACTATGGCTACACCTTC.

Details on this clone: Relative to the germline gene, one junction end is altered; a read error may explain this. CDR3 nucleotide sequence: TGTGCCAGCAGTTCCGGGACAACGTCTCGGTCCCCCTTC. It translates to CASSSGTTSRSPF. The rearrangement uses TRBV5-4 and TRBJ1-2; D may be TRBD1 (6 bases). The CDR3 has 13 residues. Germline CDR1 reads SGHNT; CDR2 reads YYREEE (reference sequence).

This clone was counted a single time. The genes are TRBV2 and TRBJ2-7, with D possibly being TRBD1 (5 bases). CDR3 length: 14 residues. Germline lookup yields CDR1 SNHLY and CDR2 FYNNEI. V lost 6 bases, J lost 3 bases, and 15 bases lay in between. CDR3 sequence (DNA): TGTGCCAGCAGGACCGCTGACAGACTCTACGAGCAGTACTTC. Amino acids: CASRTADRLYEQYF.